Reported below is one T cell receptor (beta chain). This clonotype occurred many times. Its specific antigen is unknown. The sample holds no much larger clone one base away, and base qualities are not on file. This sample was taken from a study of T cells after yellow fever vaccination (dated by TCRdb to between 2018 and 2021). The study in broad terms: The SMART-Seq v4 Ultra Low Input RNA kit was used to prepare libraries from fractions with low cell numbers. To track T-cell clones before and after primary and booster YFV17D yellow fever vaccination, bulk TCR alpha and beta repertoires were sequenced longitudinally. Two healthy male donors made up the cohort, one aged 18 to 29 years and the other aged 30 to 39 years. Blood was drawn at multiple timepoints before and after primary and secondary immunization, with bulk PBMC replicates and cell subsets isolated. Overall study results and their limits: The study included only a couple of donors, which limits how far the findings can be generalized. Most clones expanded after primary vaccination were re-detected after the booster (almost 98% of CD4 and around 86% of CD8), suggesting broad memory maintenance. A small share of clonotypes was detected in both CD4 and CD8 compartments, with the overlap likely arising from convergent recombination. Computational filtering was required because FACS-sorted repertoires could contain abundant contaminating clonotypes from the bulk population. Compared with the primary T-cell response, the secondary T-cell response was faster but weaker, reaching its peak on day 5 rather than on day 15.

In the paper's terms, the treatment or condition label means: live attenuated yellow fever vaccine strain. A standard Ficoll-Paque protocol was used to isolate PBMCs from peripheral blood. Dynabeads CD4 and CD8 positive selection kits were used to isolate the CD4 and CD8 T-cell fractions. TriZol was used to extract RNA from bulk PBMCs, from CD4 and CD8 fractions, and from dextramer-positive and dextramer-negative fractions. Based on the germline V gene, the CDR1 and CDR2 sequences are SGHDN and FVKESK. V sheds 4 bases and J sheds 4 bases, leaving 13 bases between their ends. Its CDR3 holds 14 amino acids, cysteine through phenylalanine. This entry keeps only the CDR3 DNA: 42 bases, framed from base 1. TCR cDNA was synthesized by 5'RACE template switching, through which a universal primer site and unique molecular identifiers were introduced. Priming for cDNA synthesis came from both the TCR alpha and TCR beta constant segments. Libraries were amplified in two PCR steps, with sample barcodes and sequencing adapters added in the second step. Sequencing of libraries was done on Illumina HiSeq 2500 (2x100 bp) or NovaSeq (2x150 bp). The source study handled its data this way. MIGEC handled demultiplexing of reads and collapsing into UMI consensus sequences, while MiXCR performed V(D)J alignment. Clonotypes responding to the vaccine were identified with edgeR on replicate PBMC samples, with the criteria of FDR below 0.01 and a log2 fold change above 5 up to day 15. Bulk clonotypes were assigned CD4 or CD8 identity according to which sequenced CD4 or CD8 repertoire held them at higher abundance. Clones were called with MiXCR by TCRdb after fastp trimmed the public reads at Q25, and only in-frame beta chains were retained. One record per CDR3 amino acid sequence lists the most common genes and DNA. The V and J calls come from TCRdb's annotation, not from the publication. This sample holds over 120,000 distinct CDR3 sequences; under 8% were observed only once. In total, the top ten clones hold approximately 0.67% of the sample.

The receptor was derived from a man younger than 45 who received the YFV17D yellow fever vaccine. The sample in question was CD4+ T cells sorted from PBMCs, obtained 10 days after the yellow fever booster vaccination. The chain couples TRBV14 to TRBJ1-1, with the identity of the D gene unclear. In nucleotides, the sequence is TGTGCCAGCAGCCTCTTGGCCCGGTCCACTGAAGCTTTCTTT. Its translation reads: CASSLLARSTEAFF. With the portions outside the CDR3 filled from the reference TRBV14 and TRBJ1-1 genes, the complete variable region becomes EAGVTQFPSHSVIEKGQTVTLRCDPISGHDNLYWYRRVMGKEIKFLLHFVKESKQDESGMPNNRFLAERTGGTYSTLKVQPAELEDSGVYFCASSLLARSTEAFFGQGTRLTVV.